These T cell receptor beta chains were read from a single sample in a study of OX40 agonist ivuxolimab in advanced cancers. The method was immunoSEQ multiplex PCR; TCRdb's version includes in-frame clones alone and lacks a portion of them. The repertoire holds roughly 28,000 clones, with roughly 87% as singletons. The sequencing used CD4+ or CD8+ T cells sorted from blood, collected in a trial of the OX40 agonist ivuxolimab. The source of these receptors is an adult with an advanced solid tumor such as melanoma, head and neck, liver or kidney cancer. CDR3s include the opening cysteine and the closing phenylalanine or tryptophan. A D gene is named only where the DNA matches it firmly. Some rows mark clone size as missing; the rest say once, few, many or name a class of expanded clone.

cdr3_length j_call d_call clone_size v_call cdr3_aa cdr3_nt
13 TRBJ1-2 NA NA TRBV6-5 CASSYSSGAGYTF TGTGCCAGCAGTTACTCCTCGGGGGCAGGCTACACCTTC
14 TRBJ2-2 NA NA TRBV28 CASSLGGTGGELFF TGTGCCAGCAGTTTAGGGGGGACTGGCGGGGAGCTGTTTTTT
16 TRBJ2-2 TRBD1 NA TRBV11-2 CASSLGGQGATGELFF TGTGCCAGCAGCTTAGGGGGACAGGGGGCCACCGGGGAGCTGTTTTTT
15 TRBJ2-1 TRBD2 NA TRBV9 CASSVRTSGTHEQFF TGTGCCAGCAGCGTACGGACTAGCGGGACGCATGAGCAGTTCTTC
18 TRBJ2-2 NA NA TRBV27 CASSLGPYIGGNTGELFF TGTGCCAGCAGCTTGGGCCCCTACATCGGGGGGAACACCGGGGAGCTGTTTTTT
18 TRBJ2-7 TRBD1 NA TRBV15 CATSRDRSVGQGSYEQYF TGTGCCACCAGCAGAGATCGAAGTGTGGGACAGGGCTCCTACGAGCAGTACTTC
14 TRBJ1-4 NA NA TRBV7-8 CASSFLLGFEKLFF TGTGCCAGCAGCTTCCTTTTGGGTTTCGAAAAACTGTTTTTT
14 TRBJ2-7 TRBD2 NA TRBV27 CASSFGTSAYEQYF TGTGCCAGCAGTTTCGGGACTAGCGCGTACGAGCAGTACTTC
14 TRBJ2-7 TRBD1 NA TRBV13 CASSLDRSSYEQYF TGTGCCAGCAGCTTGGACAGGAGTTCCTACGAGCAGTACTTC
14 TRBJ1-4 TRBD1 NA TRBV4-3 CASSLRQGGEKLFF TGCGCCAGCAGCCTAAGACAGGGGGGCGAAAAACTGTTTTTT
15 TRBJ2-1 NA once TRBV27 CASSFGSSSYNEQFF TGTGCCAGCAGTTTTGGTTCCAGCTCCTACAATGAGCAGTTCTTC
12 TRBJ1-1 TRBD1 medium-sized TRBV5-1 CASSYRQGEAFF TGCGCCAGCAGCTACCGACAGGGGGAAGCTTTCTTT
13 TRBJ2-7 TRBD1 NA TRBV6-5 CASSPGQLYEQYF TGTGCCAGCAGCCCGGGACAGCTTTACGAGCAGTACTTC
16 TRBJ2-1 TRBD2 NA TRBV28 CASSNLAGGTYNEQFF TGTGCCAGCAGTAATCTCGCGGGAGGGACCTACAATGAGCAGTTCTTC
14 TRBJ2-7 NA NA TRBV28 CASSLFHPQGEQYF TGTGCCAGCAGTTTATTCCATCCCCAGGGCGAGCAGTACTTC
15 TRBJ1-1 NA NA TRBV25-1 CASSGFKDSNTEAFF TGTGCCAGCAGTGGTTTTAAGGATTCGAACACTGAAGCTTTCTTT
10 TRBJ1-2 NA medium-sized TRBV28 CASSNYGYTF TGTGCCAGCAGTAACTATGGCTACACCTTC
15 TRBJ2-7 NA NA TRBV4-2 CASSQWGPWSYEQYF TGTGCCAGCAGCCAATGGGGCCCTTGGTCCTACGAGCAGTACTTC
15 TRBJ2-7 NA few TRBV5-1 CASTPLPGTGYEQYF TGCGCCAGCACCCCCCTTCCGGGAACAGGATACGAGCAGTACTTC
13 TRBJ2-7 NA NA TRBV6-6 CASSYLSDYEQYF TGTGCCAGCAGTTACTTATCAGATTACGAGCAGTACTTC
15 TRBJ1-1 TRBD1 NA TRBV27 CASSAAGTAFGEAFF TGTGCCAGCAGTGCTGCCGGGACAGCCTTTGGGGAAGCTTTCTTT
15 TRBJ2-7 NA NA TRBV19 CASSIYIRRLDEQYF TGTGCCAGTAGTATATATATCCGGAGGTTGGACGAGCAGTACTTC
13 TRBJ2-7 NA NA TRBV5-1 CASSLTGTYEQYF TGCGCCAGCAGCTTAACAGGCACCTACGAGCAGTACTTC
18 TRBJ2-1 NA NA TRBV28 CASSYGRGGSFSYNEQFF TGTGCCAGCAGTTATGGCAGGGGAGGGTCGTTCTCCTACAATGAGCAGTTCTTC
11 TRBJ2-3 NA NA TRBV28 CASSPTDTQYF TGTGCCAGCAGTCCTACAGATACGCAGTATTTT
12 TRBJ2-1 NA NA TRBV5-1 CASSLLWNEQFF TGCGCCAGCAGCCTCCTTTGGAATGAGCAGTTCTTC
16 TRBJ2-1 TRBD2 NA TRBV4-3 CASSQDISGANNEQFF TGCGCCAGCAGCCAAGATATCAGCGGGGCAAACAATGAGCAGTTCTTC
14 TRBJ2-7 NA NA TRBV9 CASSPGTDSYEQYF TGTGCCAGCAGCCCGGGGACGGACTCCTACGAGCAGTACTTC
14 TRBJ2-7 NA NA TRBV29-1 CSVEDPGTTYEQYF TGCAGCGTTGAAGACCCAGGGACCACCTACGAGCAGTACTTC
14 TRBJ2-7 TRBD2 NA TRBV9 CASSGFSGSYEQYF TGTGCCAGCAGCGGTTTTAGCGGGAGTTACGAGCAGTACTTC
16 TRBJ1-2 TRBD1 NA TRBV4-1 CASSQVLTGSGYGYTF TGCGCCAGCAGCCAAGTCTTGACAGGGTCAGGCTATGGCTACACCTTC
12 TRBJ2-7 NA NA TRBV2 CASSRDRLVQYF TGTGCCAGCAGTAGGGACCGTCTGGTTCAGTACTTC
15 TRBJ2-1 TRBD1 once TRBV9 CASSPGTDAYNEQFF TGTGCCAGCAGCCCCGGGACAGATGCCTACAATGAGCAGTTCTTC
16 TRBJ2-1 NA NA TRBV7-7 CASSPSLAVTRNEQFF TGTGCCAGCAGCCCGTCACTAGCAGTAACTCGCAATGAGCAGTTCTTC
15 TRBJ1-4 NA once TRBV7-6 CASSTPLERGEKLFF TGTGCCAGCAGCACCCCGTTGGAGAGGGGTGAAAAACTGTTTTTT
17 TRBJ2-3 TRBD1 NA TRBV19 CASSIAGTGWGTDTQYF TGTGCCAGTAGTATTGCCGGGACAGGGTGGGGCACAGATACGCAGTATTTT
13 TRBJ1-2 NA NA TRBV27 CASSFGQGNGYTF TGTGCCAGCAGTTTCGGGCAGGGGAATGGCTACACCTTC
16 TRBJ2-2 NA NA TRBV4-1 CASSLLWRALTGELFF TGCGCCAGCAGCCTTCTCTGGAGGGCCCTCACCGGGGAGCTGTTTTTT
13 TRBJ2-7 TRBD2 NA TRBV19 CASNNRGAYEQYF TGTGCCAGTAACAACCGGGGGGCCTACGAGCAGTACTTC
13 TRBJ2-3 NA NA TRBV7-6 CASSEGSERTQYF TGTGCCAGCAGCGAGGGCTCGGAGCGGACGCAGTATTTT
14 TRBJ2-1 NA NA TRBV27 CASSLQDSYNEQFF TGTGCCAGCAGTTTGCAGGACTCCTACAATGAGCAGTTCTTC
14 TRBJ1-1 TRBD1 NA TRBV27 CASSFGQGGTEAFF TGTGCCAGCAGTTTCGGACAGGGTGGAACTGAAGCTTTCTTT
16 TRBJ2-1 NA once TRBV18 CASSPASRSSYNEQFF TGTGCCAGCTCACCCGCATCGCGGAGCTCCTACAATGAGCAGTTCTTC
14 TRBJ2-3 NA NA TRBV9 CASSPRLGVNTQYF TGTGCCAGCAGCCCACGACTAGGGGTGAATACGCAGTATTTT